This TCR beta chain is drawn from a study of control samples from healthy donors and cancer patients. The CDR3 contains 16 residues. The germline V gene has CDR1 MNHNY and CDR2 SVGAGI (reference sequence). Trimming removed 0 bases at V and 4 bases at J, with 16 bases between. TCRdb's copy holds only in-frame clones and misses some; the assay was immunoSEQ multiplex PCR. Of about 120,000 clones listed, more than 85% were seen once; the top ten hold 7.8%. The genes are TRBV6-6 and TRBJ2-7; possibly TRBD2 for D (6 bases). The sequence came from a woman between 18 and 29 years old in good health. Sample: blood. This CDR3 is CASSYSLEGIGYEQYF. The CDR3 region has the DNA TGTGCCAGCAGTTACTCACTGGAGGGAATCGGTTACGAGCAGTACTTC.